The 2 T cell receptor beta chains reported below all come from one sample, sequenced in a study of CD8 T cells in Susac syndrome. RNA totalling roughly 0.5 to 1 ug underwent reverse transcription with random hexamers. Each CDR3 protein is one row after TCRdb ran MiXCR on the immunoSEQ multiplex PCR reads. The table records fewer than 85,000 distinct CDR3 sequences, roughly 94% of them present only once. Sequenced input: CD8+ T cells from PBMCs. The receptors were gathered from a human donor with Susac syndrome.

This chain links TRBV27 with TRBJ2-6; possible D gene TRBD2, 6 bases. CDR3 size: 15 residues. Germline V lookup: CDR1 MNHEY, CDR2 SMNVEV (reference sequence). The ends were cut back, 3 bases at V and 8 bases at J, with 14 bases in the middle. CDR3 loop: CASSFQAAGTNVLTF. CDR3 sequence (DNA): TGTGCCAGCAGTTTCCAGGCGGCGGGAACCAACGTCCTGACTTTC.

The V call is TRBV4-1, the J call TRBJ2-6, with 10 nucleotides matching TRBD2. The CDR3 loop spans 21 amino acids. The J segment lost 18 bases and the V segment lost 0 bases, leaving 29 bases of the junction unmatched. Per germline, CDR1 MGHRA and CDR2 YSYEKL. The CDR3 region is CASSQERASGGSSGANVQKTF. The DNA for the CDR3 is TGCGCCAGCAGCCAAGAAAGGGCTAGCGGGGGTAGCTCTGGGGCCAACGTCCAGAAGACTTTC.